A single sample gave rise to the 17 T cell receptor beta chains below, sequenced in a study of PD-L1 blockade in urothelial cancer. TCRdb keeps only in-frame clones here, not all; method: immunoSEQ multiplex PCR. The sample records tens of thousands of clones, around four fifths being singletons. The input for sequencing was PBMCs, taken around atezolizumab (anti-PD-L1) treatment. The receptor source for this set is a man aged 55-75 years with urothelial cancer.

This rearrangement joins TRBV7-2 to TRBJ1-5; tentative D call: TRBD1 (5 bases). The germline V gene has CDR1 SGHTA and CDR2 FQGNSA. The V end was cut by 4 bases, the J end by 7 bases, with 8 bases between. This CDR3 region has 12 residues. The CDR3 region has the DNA TGTGCCAGCAGCTCGGGACTACAGCCCCAGCATTTT. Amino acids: CASSSGLQPQHF. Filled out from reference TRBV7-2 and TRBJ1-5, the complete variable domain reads GAGVSQSPSNKVTEKGKDVELRCDPISGHTALYWYRQSLGQGLEFLIYFQGNSAPDKSGLPSDRFSAERTGGSVSTLTIQRTQQEDSAVYLCASSSGLQPQHFGDGTRLSIL.

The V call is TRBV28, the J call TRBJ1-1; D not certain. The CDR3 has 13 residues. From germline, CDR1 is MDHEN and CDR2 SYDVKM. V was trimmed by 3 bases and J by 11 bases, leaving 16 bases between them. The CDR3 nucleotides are TGTGCCAGCAGTTTCTCCGGAGCTACCGGGGCTTTCTTT. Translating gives CASSFSGATGAFF.

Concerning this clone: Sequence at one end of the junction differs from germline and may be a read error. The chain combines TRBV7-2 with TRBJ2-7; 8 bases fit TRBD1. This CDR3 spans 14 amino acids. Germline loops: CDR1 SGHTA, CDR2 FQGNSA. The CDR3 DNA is TGTGCCAGCAGCCAATTCGCCTCTCCGGGACAGGCCCACTTC. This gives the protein CASSQFASPGQAHF. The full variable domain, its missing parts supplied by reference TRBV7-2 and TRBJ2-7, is GAGVSQSPSNKVTEKGKDVELRCDPISGHTALYWYRQSLGQGLEFLIYFQGNSAPDKSGLPSDRFSAERTGGSVSTLTIQRTQQEDSAVYLCASSQFASPGQAHFGPGTRLTVT.

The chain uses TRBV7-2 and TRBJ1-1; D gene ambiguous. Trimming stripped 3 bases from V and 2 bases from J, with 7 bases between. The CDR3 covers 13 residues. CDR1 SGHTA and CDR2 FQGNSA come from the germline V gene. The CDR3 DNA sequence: TGTGCCAGCAGCTTCACAGTCAACACTGAAGCTTTCTTT. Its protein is CASSFTVNTEAFF.

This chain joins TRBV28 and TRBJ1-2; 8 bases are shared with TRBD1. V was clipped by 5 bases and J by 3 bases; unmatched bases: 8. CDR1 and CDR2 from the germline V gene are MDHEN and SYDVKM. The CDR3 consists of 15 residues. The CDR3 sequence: CASSRGQGPYYGYTF. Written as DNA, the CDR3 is TGTGCCAGCAGTCGCGGACAGGGCCCCTACTATGGCTACACCTTC.

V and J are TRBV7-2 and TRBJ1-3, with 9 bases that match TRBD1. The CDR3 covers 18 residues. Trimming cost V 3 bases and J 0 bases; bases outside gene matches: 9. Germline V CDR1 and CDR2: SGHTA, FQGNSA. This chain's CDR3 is CASSFPRTGDISGNTIYF. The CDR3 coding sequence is TGTGCCAGCAGCTTCCCCCGGACAGGGGATATCTCTGGAAACACCATATATTTT.

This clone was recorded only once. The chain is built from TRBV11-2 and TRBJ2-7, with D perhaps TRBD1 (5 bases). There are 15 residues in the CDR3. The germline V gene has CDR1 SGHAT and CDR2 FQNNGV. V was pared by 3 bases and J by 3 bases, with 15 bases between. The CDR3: CASSLFQGPLYEQYF. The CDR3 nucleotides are TGTGCCAGCAGCTTGTTCCAGGGTCCTCTCTACGAGCAGTACTTC. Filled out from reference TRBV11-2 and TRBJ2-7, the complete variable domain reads EAGVAQSPRYKIIEKRQSVAFWCNPISGHATLYWYQQILGQGPKLLIQFQNNGVVDDSQLPKDRFSAERLKGVDSTLKIQPAKLEDSAVYLCASSLFQGPLYEQYFGPGTRLTVT.

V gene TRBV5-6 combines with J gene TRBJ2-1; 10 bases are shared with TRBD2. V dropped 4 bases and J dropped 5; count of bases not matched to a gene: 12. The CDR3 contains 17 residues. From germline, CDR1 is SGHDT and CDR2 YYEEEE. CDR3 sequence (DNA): TGTGCCAGCAGCGAGCTTCTGTCCGGACTAGCGGACAATGAGCAGTTCTTC. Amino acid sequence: CASSELLSGLADNEQFF.

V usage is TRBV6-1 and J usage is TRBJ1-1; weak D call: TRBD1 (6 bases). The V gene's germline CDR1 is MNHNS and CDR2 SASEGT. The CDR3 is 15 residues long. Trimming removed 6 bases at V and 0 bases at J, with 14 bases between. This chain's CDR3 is CASSLQGQLNTEAFF. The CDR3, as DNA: TGTGCCAGCAGCCTACAAGGACAGTTGAACACTGAAGCTTTCTTT.

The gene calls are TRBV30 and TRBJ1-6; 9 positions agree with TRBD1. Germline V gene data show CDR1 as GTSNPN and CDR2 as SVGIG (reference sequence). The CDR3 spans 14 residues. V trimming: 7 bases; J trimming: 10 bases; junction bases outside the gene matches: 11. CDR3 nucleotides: TGTGCCTCCCCGGGGACAGGGATCCCCTCACCCCTCCACTTT. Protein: CASPGTGIPSPLHF.

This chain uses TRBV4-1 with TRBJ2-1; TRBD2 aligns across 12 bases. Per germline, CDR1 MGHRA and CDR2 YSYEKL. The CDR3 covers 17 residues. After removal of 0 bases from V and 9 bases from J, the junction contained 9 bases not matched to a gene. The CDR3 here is CASSQDLAGGMGGEQFF. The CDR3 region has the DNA TGCGCCAGCAGCCAAGACCTAGCGGGGGGGATGGGGGGTGAGCAGTTCTTC.

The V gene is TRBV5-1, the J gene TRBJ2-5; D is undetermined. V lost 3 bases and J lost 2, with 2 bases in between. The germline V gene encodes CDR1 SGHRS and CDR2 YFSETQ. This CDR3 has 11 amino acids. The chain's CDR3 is CASSSQETQYF. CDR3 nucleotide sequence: TGCGCCAGCAGCTCACAAGAGACCCAGTACTTC.

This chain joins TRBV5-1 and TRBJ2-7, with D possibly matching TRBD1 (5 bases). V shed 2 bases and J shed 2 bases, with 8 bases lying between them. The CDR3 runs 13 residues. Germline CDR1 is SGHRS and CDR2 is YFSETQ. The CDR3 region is CASSFDSPYEQYF. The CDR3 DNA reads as TGCGCCAGCAGCTTCGACAGCCCCTACGAGCAGTACTTC.

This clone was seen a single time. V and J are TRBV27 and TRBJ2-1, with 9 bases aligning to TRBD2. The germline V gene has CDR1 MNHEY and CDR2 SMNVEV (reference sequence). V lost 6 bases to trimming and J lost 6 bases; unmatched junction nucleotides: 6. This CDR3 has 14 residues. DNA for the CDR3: TGTGCCAGCAGCCTAGCGGGAAATGCCAATGAGCAGTTCTTC. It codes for CASSLAGNANEQFF.

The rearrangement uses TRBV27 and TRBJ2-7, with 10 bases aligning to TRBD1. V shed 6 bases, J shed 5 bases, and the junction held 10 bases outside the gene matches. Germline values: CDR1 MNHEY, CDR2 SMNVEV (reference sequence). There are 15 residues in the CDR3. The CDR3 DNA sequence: TGTGCCAGCAGGAACCGGGACAGGGGATTTCACGAGCAGTACTTC. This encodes CASRNRDRGFHEQYF.

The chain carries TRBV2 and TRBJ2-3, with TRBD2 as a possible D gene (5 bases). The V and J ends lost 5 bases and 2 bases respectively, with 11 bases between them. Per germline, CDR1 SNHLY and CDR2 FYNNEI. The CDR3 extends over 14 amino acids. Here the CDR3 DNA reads TGTGCCAGCAGTCTTGGACTTTCCACAGATACGCAGTATTTT. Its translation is CASSLGLSTDTQYF.

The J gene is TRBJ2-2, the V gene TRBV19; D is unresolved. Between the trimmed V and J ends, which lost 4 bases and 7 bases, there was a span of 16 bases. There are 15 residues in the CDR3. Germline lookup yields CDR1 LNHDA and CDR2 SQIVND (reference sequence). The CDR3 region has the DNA TGTGCCAGTAGTACTCGACAACTCACCGGCGGGGAGCTGTTTTTT. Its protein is CASSTRQLTGGELFF.